These T cell receptor beta chains were read from a single sample in a study of monozygotic twins with inflammatory bowel disease. Reprocessing the 5' RACE reads, TCRdb reports a single entry for every CDR3 protein and omits DNA. The listing records more than 300,000 distinct CDR3 sequences. Sequences were obtained from blood. These receptors were taken from a human donor with ulcerative colitis or Crohn's disease, or a healthy co-twin of an affected twin (not recorded which). The CDR3 runs from the conserved cysteine through the conserved F or W.

CDR3 protein	V gene	J gene
CASSLGSGGGSYEQYF	TRBV5-1	TRBJ2-7
CASSTGTLPYEQYF	TRBV19	TRBJ2-7
CASSLASGGTYEQYF	TRBV5-1	TRBJ2-7
CASSSPNRRPDTQYF	TRBV5-1	TRBJ2-5
CASSWAFEAFF	TRBV7-2	TRBJ1-1
CASSRQGLKFF	TRBV19	TRBJ2-1
CASSRDRGPNQPQHF	TRBV7-2	TRBJ1-5
CASSFTGGLQETQYF	TRBV7-9	TRBJ2-5
CKGSRTTYEQYF	TRBV20-1	TRBJ2-7
CASRSSSGRARLGNEQFF	TRBV28	TRBJ2-1
CASSMTSGSVEQYF	TRBV11-3	TRBJ2-7
CASSPWAGEKLFF	TRBV18	TRBJ1-4
CASSQPSGVTDTQYF	TRBV18	TRBJ2-3
CASSHYDRNTGELFF	TRBV4-3	TRBJ2-2
CASSLLPPDSNSYEQYF	TRBV27	TRBJ2-7
CASSQGQGGIYGYTF	TRBV28	TRBJ1-2
CASSKDGHLGVPYEQYF	TRBV21-1	TRBJ2-7
CASRMIRPLQPQHF	TRBV12-3/TRBV12-4	TRBJ1-5
CASSTHSRAVGGNEQFF	TRBV7-2	TRBJ2-1
CASSRLAGRETQYF	TRBV19	TRBJ2-5
CASSLDGGRAGTDTQYF	TRBV5-1	TRBJ2-3
CASSPRRQGSSYEQYF	TRBV23-1	TRBJ2-7
CASRQPRLAGDSYNEQFF	TRBV6-5	TRBJ2-1
CASSLPTGISYEQYF	TRBV5-1	TRBJ2-7
CATSRARGSNYGYTF	TRBV15	TRBJ1-2
CAISESSRGGPYF	TRBV10-3	TRBJ2-5
CASSQDWQGAGYTF	TRBV4-3	TRBJ1-2
CASFRISGADYSNQPQHF	TRBV11-2	TRBJ1-5
CASSYDGNYGYTF	TRBV7-2	TRBJ1-2
CASSYTSVTEAFF	TRBV6-2/TRBV6-3	TRBJ1-1
CASSYKPSYNEQFF	TRBV6-2/TRBV6-3	TRBJ2-1
CASSLGSIGTDTQYF	TRBV7-7	TRBJ2-3
CASSFTDSYEQYF	TRBV6-5	TRBJ2-7
CASSVLQGVGNEQFF	TRBV9	TRBJ2-1
CSARAGWGGDYNEQFF	TRBV20-1	TRBJ2-1
CSARRDLEKLFF	TRBV20-1	TRBJ1-4